This T cell receptor beta chain was identified in a study of shared clonotypes between healthy human individuals. Within Nashville, Tennessee resided all donors, each a Caucasian adult. The authors ran unsorted PBMC replicate PCRs on 300 ng DNA, tens of thousands of T cell genomes. Original processing methods: Because ImmunoSEQ provided only junction sequences with no quality scores, the filtering differed. Sequencing was performed with immunoSEQ multiplex PCR; in TCRdb, only in-frame clones are kept and a portion is missing. That table supplies the V and J calls and clone size; D and trimming were determined from the DNA. The data contain over 400,000 clones, roughly 80% of them seen just once; the ten biggest clones take up 12%. Study results and caveats: Sequencing depth was expected to affect clonotype sharing among donors.

Notes on this clone: Its target is not known.

CDR3 length: 14 amino acids. V gave up 3 bases and J gave up 3 bases, with 12 bases separating them. The germline gives CDR1 SGHKS, CDR2 YYEKEE (reference sequence). Sequencing input: PBMCs. This receptor was taken from a woman aged 40 to 50 in good health. Some clones in this sample may be carry-over from other donors' samples. This rearrangement joins TRBV5-5 to TRBJ2-5; possibly TRBD1 for D (6 bases). The CDR3 DNA is TGTGCCAGCAGCTACGTCCCAGGGGAAGAGACCCAGTACTTC. This gives the protein CASSYVPGEETQYF.